This T cell receptor (beta chain) was sequenced for a study of technical replicates of blood from several donors. The CDR3 runs to 14 residues. Germline V lookup: CDR1 SGHNT, CDR2 YYREEE (reference sequence). The V and J ends lost 7 bases and 5 bases respectively, with 16 bases between them. Repertoires were generated with immunoSEQ multiplex PCR, while TCRdb's copy carries only in-frame clones and drops some. The data show more than 65,000 clones, roughly 95% seen once. This clonotype was obtained from a human donor in good health. The chain links TRBV5-4 to TRBJ2-1, with D possibly being TRBD2 (6 bases). The sequenced sample consisted of T cells isolated from PBMCs. CDR3 region: CASGYIERDNEQFF. DNA of the CDR3: TGTGCCAGCGGATATATAGAGCGGGACAATGAGCAGTTCTTC.